The sequence of this T cell receptor (beta chain) was determined in a study of CXCR3-negative and CXCR3-positive naive CD8 T cells. Study-wide background: Some 130 million TRB reads were obtained overall (about 1.5 +/- 0.3 million per library).

The CDR3 sequence is 11 residues long. CDR1 and CDR2 (germline): SQVTM, ANQGSEA. Preparation of TRB cDNA libraries relied on 5' RACE carrying UMI labels. TCRdb re-called the 5' RACE reads; one entry per CDR3 protein, DNA not given. The sample table includes 75,000 or so distinct CDR3 sequences. With some 310,000 cells each, the CD8+ T cell subsets were individually sorted in triplicate. Definition of naive CD8+ T cells rested on a CD45RO-CCR7+CD27+CD95- profile. The chain employs TRBV29-1 and TRBJ2-1; TCRdb returns TRBD2, unconfirmable since there is no DNA. The sequenced material came from naive CXCR3- CD8+ T cells from blood. The subset is: CD45RO-CCR7+CD27+CD95- naive CD8+ T cells lacking CXCR3 (TNR3-). The TCR sequence derives from a human donor in good health. Some clones in this sample may be carry-over from other donors' samples. CDR3 amino acids: CSVSLAGEQFF.